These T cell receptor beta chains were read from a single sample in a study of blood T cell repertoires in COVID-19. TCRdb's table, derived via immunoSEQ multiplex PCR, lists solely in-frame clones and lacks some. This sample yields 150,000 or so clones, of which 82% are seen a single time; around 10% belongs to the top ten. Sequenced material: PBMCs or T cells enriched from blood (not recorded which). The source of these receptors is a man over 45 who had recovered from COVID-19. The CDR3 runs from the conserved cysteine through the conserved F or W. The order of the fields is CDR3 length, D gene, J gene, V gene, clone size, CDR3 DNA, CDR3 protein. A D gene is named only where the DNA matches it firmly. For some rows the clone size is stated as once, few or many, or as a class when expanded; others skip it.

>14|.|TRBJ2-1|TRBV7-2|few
TGTGCCAGCAGACTAGAGGTGGGTACGGGAGAGCAGTTCTTC
CASRLEVGTGEQFF
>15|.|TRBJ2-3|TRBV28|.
TGTGCCAGCAGTTCGCTAACGGGGAACACAGATACGCAGTATTTT
CASSSLTGNTDTQYF
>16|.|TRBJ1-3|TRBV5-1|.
TGCGCCAGCAGCTTGCCCAGGGGACCCTCTGGAAACACCATATATTTT
CASSLPRGPSGNTIYF
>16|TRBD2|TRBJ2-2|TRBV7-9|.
TGTGCCAGCAGCTGGGGGACTAGCAGAAACACCGGGGAGCTGTTTTTT
CASSWGTSRNTGELFF
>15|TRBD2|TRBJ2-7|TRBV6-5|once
TGTGCCAGCAGCCTCGCTAGCGGGGGGGCCTACGAGCAGTACTTC
CASSLASGGAYEQYF
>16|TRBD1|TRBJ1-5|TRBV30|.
TGTGCCTGGAGTGTGGGGACAGGGGGCATTCATCAGCCCCAGCATTTT
CAWSVGTGGIHQPQHF
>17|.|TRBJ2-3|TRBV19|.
TGTGCCAGTAGTATTAACCGGGGGGCAACTAGCACAGATACGCAGTATTTT
CASSINRGATSTDTQYF
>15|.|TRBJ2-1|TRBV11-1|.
TGTGCCAGCTACCTCGGGAGAGGGAGCGACAATGAGCAGTTCTTC
CASYLGRGSDNEQFF
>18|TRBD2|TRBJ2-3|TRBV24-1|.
TGTGCCACCAGGGGACTAGCGGGGGGAAAACCTAGCACAGATACGCAGTATTTT
CATRGLAGGKPSTDTQYF
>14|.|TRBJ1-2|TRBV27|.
TGTGCCAGCAGTAATTTCGGGGGAAACGGGGGCTACACCTTC
CASSNFGGNGGYTF
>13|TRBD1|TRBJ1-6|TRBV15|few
TGTGCCACCAGCAGACCGGACAGGGCCCCCCTCCACTTT
CATSRPDRAPLHF
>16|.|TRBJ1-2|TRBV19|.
TGTGCCAGTAGTATCAACACGGGAAAAGCTAACTATGGCTACACCTTC
CASSINTGKANYGYTF
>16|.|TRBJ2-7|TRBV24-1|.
TGTGCCACCAGTGATACCGGGACTGGACATACCTACGAGCAGTACTTC
CATSDTGTGHTYEQYF
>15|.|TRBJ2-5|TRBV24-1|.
TGTGCCACCAGTGATTCACCGCGAGAAGAAGAGACCCAGTACTTC
CATSDSPREEETQYF
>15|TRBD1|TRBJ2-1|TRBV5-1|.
TGCGCCAGCAGCTTGGAAGGGACAGGGGACAATGAGCAGTTCTTC
CASSLEGTGDNEQFF
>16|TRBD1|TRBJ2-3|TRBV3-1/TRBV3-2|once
TGTGCCAGCAGCCAAGGTCCAGGGGGCGGAAGCAATACGCAGTATTTT
CASSQGPGGGSNTQYF
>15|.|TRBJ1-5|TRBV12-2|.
TGTGCAAGTCGTCAGGACAGGGACCTCTGTCAGCCCCAGCATTTT
CASRQDRDLCQPQHF
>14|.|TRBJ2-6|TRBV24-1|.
TGTGCCACCAGTGACACACATCCAGCCAACGTCCTGACTTTC
CATSDTHPANVLTF
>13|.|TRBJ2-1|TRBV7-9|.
TGTGCCAGCTCCTCGGCGGGTATTCAAGAGCAGTTCTTC
CASSSAGIQEQFF
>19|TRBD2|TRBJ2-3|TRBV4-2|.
TGTGCCAGCAGCCAAGTGCGCCCGGGACTAGCGGGAGGTGAGGATACGCAGTATTTT
CASSQVRPGLAGGEDTQYF
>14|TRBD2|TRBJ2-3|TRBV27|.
TGTGCCAGCAGTTCTCATCTAGCGGGAGATACGCAGTATTTT
CASSSHLAGDTQYF
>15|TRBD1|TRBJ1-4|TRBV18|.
TGTGCCAGCTCACCCATGGGACAGGGGAATGAAAAACTGTTTTTT
CASSPMGQGNEKLFF
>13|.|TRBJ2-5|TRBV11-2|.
TGTGCCAGCAGCCTGACAGCACAAGAGACCCAGTACTTC
CASSLTAQETQYF
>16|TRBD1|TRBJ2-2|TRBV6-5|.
TGTGCCAGCAGTTACACCGACAGGGTTGGGACCGGGGAGCTGTTTTTT
CASSYTDRVGTGELFF
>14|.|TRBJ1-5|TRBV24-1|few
TGTGCCACCAGTGATGACGGGAGCAATCAGCCCCAGCATTTT
CATSDDGSNQPQHF
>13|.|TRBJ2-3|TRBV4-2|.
TGTGCCAGCAGCCAAGGGGGGGAAGATACGCAGTATTTT
CASSQGGEDTQYF
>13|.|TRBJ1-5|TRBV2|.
TGTGCCAGCATATTTTCGGTGGATCAGCCCCAGCATTTT
CASIFSVDQPQHF
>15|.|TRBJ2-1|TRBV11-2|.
TGTGCCAGCAGCTTAAGCGGTGGCTCCTACAATGAGCAGTTCTTC
CASSLSGGSYNEQFF
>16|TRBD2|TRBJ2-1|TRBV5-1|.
TGCGCCAGCAGCTTGGTGACTAGCGGACTGTACAATGAGCAGTTCTTC
CASSLVTSGLYNEQFF
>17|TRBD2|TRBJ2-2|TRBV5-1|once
TGCGCCAGCAGCCCAGCGGGACTAGACACCTACACCGGGGAGCTGTTTTTT
CASSPAGLDTYTGELFF
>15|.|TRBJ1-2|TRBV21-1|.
TGTGCCAGCAGCGGTCCGGGACAGGGTAAATATGGCTACACCTTC
CASSGPGQGKYGYTF
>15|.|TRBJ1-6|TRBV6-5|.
TGTGCCAGCACCCGTACGGGGATTTATAATTCACCCCTCCACTTT
CASTRTGIYNSPLHF
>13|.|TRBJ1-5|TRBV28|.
TGTGCCAGCAGTCGTAGCGGGAATCAGCCCCAGCATTTT
CASSRSGNQPQHF
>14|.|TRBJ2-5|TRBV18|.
TGTGCCAGCTCATTAGGACAGATCCAAGAGACCCAGTACTTC
CASSLGQIQETQYF
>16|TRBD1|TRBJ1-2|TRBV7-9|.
TGTGCCAGCAGCTCAGGTGGGACAGCTATCCCTCGAGGCTACACCTTC
CASSSGGTAIPRGYTF
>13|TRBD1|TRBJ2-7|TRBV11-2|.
TGTGCCAGCAGCTCGGGACAGGGAGGGGAGCAGTACTTC
CASSSGQGGEQYF
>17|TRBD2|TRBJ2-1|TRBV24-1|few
TGTGCCACCAGTGATCCTAGCGGGAGCGACTCCTACAATGAGCAGTTCTTC
CATSDPSGSDSYNEQFF
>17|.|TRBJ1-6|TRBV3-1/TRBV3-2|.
TGTGCCAGCAGCCAGGGGCGAAGGGGCGGATATAATTCACCCCTCCACTTT
CASSQGRRGGYNSPLHF
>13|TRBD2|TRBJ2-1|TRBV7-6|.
TGTGCCAGCAGCTCCGGACTAGCACATGAGCAGTTCTTC
CASSSGLAHEQFF
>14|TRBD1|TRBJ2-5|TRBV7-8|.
TGTGCCAGCAGCTCGACAGGGATCGGAGAGACCCAGTACTTC
CASSSTGIGETQYF
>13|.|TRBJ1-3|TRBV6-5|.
TGTGCCAGCCAGGAGGGAACTGGAAACACCATATATTTT
CASQEGTGNTIYF
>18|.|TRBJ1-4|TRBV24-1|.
TGTGCCACCAGTGATGGCCGGTTTCGGGTTGCAACTAATGAAAAACTGTTTTTT
CATSDGRFRVATNEKLFF